This T cell receptor beta chain was captured in a study of T cells in localized non-small cell lung cancer. Per the germline V gene, CDR1 is KGHSH and CDR2 is LQKENI. The CDR3 length is 13 residues. Trimming took off 6 bases at V and 1 base at J, with 9 bases between the two ends. Measured with immunoSEQ multiplex PCR; TCRdb has only the in-frame clones, and not every one. Among around 67,000 clones listed, almost 90% were seen once. The material sequenced was peripheral blood, taken before any cancer treatment. This TCR was recovered from a woman aged 35 to 75 with stage I lung adenocarcinoma. The rearrangement links TRBV18 to TRBJ1-2; the D is unclear. CDR3 in DNA: TGTGCCAGCTCCCCGGACGGTAACTATGGCTACACCTTC. It is translated as CASSPDGNYGYTF.